This T cell receptor (beta chain) was found in a study of T cells expressing NK-cell markers. The CDR3 sequence is 19 residues long. CDR1 and CDR2 from the germline V gene are SGHAT and FQNNGV. Beta-chain TCR cDNA was generated via 5'RACE template switching with UMIs. TCRdb processed the 5' RACE reads again and assigns one entry to each CDR3 protein, with no DNA. The sample table sets out approximately 420,000 distinct CDR3 sequences. The sequencing input was blood T cells: a sorted CD56 or NKG2C T cell subset, CD4+ or CD8+ T cells, or bulk PBMC T cells (not recorded which). This TCR was sampled from a woman between 45 and 65 years old in good health. V and J are TRBV11-2 and TRBJ2-3; TCRdb lists TRBD2, though no DNA is available to test this call. CDR3 region: CASSTRLAGGHGSPDTQYF.